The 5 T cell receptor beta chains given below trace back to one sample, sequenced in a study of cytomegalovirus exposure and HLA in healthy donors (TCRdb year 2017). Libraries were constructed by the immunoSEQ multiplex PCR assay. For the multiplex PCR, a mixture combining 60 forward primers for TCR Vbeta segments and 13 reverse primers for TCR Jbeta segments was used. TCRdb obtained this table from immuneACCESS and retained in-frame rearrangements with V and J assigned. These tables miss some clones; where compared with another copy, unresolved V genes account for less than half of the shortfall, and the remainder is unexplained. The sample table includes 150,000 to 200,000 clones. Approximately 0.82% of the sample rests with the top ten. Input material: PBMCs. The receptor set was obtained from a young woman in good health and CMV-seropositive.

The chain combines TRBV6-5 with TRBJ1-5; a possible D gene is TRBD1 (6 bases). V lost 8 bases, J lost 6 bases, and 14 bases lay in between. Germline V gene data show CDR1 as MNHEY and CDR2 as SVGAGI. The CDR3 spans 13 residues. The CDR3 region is CASGSGEIQPQHF. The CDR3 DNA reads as TGTGCCAGCGGGTCAGGGGAGATTCAGCCCCAGCATTTT.

The CDR3 sequence: CASSFSVTNEKLFF. The CDR3 nucleotides read TGTGCCAGCAGCTTTTCCGTTACTAATGAAAAACTGTTTTTT. This rearrangement joins TRBV7-2 to TRBJ1-4, with D hard to call. The ends were cut back, 3 bases at V and 2 bases at J, with 7 bases in the middle. The CDR3 spans 14 residues. Germline V lookup: CDR1 SGHTA, CDR2 FQGNSA.

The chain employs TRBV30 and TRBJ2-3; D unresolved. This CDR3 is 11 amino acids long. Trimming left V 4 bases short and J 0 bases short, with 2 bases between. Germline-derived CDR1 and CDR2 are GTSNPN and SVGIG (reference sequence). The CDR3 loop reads CAWTSTDTQYF. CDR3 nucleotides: TGTGCCTGGACGAGCACAGATACGCAGTATTTT. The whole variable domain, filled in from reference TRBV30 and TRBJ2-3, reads SQTIHQWPATLVQPVGSPLSLECTVEGTSNPNLYWYRQAAGRGLQLLFYSVGIGQISSEVPQNLSASRPQDRQFILSSKKLLLSDSGFYLCAWTSTDTQYFGPGTRLTVL.

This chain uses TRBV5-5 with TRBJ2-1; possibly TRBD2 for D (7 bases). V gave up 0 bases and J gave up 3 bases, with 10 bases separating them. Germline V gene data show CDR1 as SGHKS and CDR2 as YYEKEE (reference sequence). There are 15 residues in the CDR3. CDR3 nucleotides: TGTGCCAGCAGCTTGGAGGGGGAGGGCTACAATGAGCAGTTCTTC. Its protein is CASSLEGEGYNEQFF.

The CDR3 region has the DNA TGTGCCAGCAGCGCCCGGTCCACAGATACGCAGTATTTT. It is translated as CASSARSTDTQYF. The chain has TRBV5-4 and TRBJ2-3, with D unresolved. The V gene lost 4 bases and the J gene lost 2 bases, with 8 bases spanning the gap. The germline V gene has CDR1 SGHNT and CDR2 YYREEE (reference sequence). This CDR3 is 13 amino acids long.